The 25 T cell receptor beta chains in this list originate from one sample, sequenced in a study of T cell changes during pregnancy in multiple sclerosis. Assay: immunoSEQ multiplex PCR; the TCRdb copy retains only in-frame clones and omits some. Among about 110,000 clones, approximately 90% were seen once, and the ten largest hold less than 4.5%. Sequencing used peripheral blood, obtained after pregnancy. The receptors come from a female donor with multiple sclerosis, enrolled in a pregnancy study.

V usage is TRBV9 and J usage is TRBJ1-2; 9 bases fit TRBD1. CDR3 size: 12 residues. The germline V gene has CDR1 SGDLS and CDR2 YYNGEE. V lost 4 bases and J lost 14; bases outside the gene matches: 9. The CDR3 region is CASSPNPTGGTF. For the CDR3, the DNA is TGTGCCAGCAGCCCGAACCCGACAGGGGGAACCTTC.

The V and J genes are TRBV6-6 and TRBJ1-2, with a possible D match to TRBD1 (5 bases). V shed 10 bases and J shed 9 bases, with 21 bases lying between them. In germline, CDR1 is MNHNY, CDR2 SVGAGI (reference sequence). This CDR3 contains 13 residues. CDR3 protein: CAITRGEGPSYTF. The CDR3 region has the DNA TGTGCCATTACGAGAGGGGAGGGACCCAGCTACACCTTC.

The V gene is TRBV5-1, the J gene TRBJ2-3; 11 bases fit TRBD2. The V and J ends lost 1 base and 0 bases, in that order; junction bases with no gene match: 7. The CDR3 consists of 18 residues. Germline CDR1 is SGHRS and CDR2 is YFSETQ. The CDR3 region is CASSLSLAGVLSTDTQYF. The CDR3, as DNA: TGCGCCAGCAGCTTGTCACTAGCGGGGGTTTTAAGCACAGATACGCAGTATTTT.

This chain joins TRBV6-5 and TRBJ1-6; no reliable D call. V was cut by 10 bases and J by 10 bases, with 20 bases left in between. CDR1 is MNHEY and CDR2 is SVGAGI in the germline V gene. This CDR3 is built from 14 residues. CDR3 in DNA: TGTGCCACCACTTCTGGCAGACTCAAGTCACCCCTCCACTTT. This gives the protein CATTSGRLKSPLHF.

V is TRBV4-1 and J is TRBJ1-1; D is possibly TRBD1 (6 bases). Trimming removed 0 bases at V and 8 bases at J, with 10 bases between. There are 13 residues in the CDR3. Germline CDR1 reads MGHRA; CDR2 reads YSYEKL. The CDR3 spells CASSQDGGGEAFF. CDR3 nucleotide sequence: TGCGCCAGCAGCCAAGATGGGGGGGGCGAAGCTTTCTTT.

V is TRBV5-1 and J is TRBJ2-5; possibly TRBD1 for D (6 bases). The CDR3 runs 15 residues. The V gene lost 4 bases and the J gene lost 1 base, with 14 bases spanning the gap. Germline V CDR1 and CDR2: SGHRS, YFSETQ. In nucleotides, the CDR3 is TGCGCCAGCAGCCCGGGCAGGGGTAGCCAAGAGACCCAGTACTTC. This sequence encodes CASSPGRGSQETQYF.

The rearrangement links TRBV4-1 to TRBJ1-2; D unresolved. V was cut by 1 base and J by 7 bases, with 19 bases left in between. This CDR3 has 16 residues. Germline CDR1 reads MGHRA; CDR2 reads YSYEKL. Here the CDR3 DNA reads TGCGCCAGCAGCCAAGGGGCGGCACTTCTAGAGGGTGGCTACACCTTC. This encodes CASSQGAALLEGGYTF.

The rearrangement links TRBV4-1 to TRBJ2-2, with 10 bases identical to TRBD2. With 1 base clipped from V and 2 bases from J, the junction kept 7 bases outside the gene matches. The CDR3 runs 18 residues. In germline, CDR1 is MGHRA, CDR2 YSYEKL. CDR3 sequence: CASSQGPLAGENTGELFF. CDR3 in DNA: TGCGCCAGCAGCCAAGGTCCTCTAGCGGGGGAAAACACCGGGGAGCTGTTTTTT.

Notes on this clone: The junction and the germline gene differ at one end; a read error may be behind it. The same CDR3 also results from other DNA sequences found in this sample. The chain employs TRBV7-7 and TRBJ1-2; D not resolved. Germline V gives CDR1 SSHAT, CDR2 FNYEAQ (reference sequence). The CDR3 has 14 amino acids. In nucleotides, the CDR3 is TGCGCTAGCAGCCGGAATGAGGCCGGAGATGGCTACACCTTC. Its protein product is CASSRNEAGDGYTF.

This clone showed up just once. The V call is TRBV7-9, the J call TRBJ2-7; D may be TRBD1 (5 bases). V lost 8 bases to trimming and J lost 3 bases, with 17 bases between them. Germline CDR1 is SEHNR and CDR2 is FQNEAQ (reference sequence). The length of the CDR3 is 14 residues. CDR3 protein: CASGPPGSVYEQYF. CDR3 DNA: TGTGCCAGCGGCCCGCCAGGGTCCGTCTACGAGCAGTACTTC.

The chain carries TRBV19 and TRBJ2-1; the match to TRBD1 covers 7 bases. The germline gives CDR1 LNHDA, CDR2 SQIVND (reference sequence). Trimming removed 5 bases from V and 2 bases from J; junction bases left unmatched: 6. CDR3 size: 15 residues. The CDR3 region is CASSSNRGTYNEQFF. DNA for the CDR3: TGTGCCAGTAGTTCGAACAGGGGAACCTACAATGAGCAGTTCTTC.

The rearrangement uses TRBV5-4 and TRBJ2-5; no clear D. V was cut by 0 bases and J by 0 bases, with 15 bases left in between. Germline V gene data show CDR1 as SGHNT and CDR2 as YYREEE (reference sequence). The length of the CDR3 is 17 residues. The CDR3 region has the DNA TGTGCCAGCAGCTTGGCCCGAACAGAGAGCTACCAAGAGACCCAGTACTTC. Translating gives CASSLARTESYQETQYF.

This clone was seen just once. This chain links TRBV30 with TRBJ2-1, with D hard to call. Trimming took 5 bases from V and 5 from J, leaving 7 bases between them. The CDR3 is 11 residues long. In germline, CDR1 is GTSNPN, CDR2 SVGIG (reference sequence). CDR3 sequence reads: CAWEENNEQFF. CDR3 sequence (DNA): TGTGCCTGGGAGGAGAACAATGAGCAGTTCTTC.

This clone has a handful of counts. The CDR3 region is CATVLLNPGQGASGYTF. The CDR3 DNA is TGTGCCACCGTACTTTTAAATCCGGGACAGGGGGCGTCGGGCTACACCTTC. This rearrangement joins TRBV10-3 to TRBJ1-2; 12 bases align to TRBD1. CDR1 is ENHRY, CDR2 SYGVKD, per germline. The length of the CDR3 is 17 residues. With 10 bases clipped from V and 8 bases from J, the junction kept 20 bases outside the gene matches.

The rearrangement uses TRBV5-1 and TRBJ2-2; D is possibly TRBD2 (7 bases). Trimming cost V 2 bases and J 5 bases, with 13 bases left between them. The length of the CDR3 is 15 residues. Germline CDR1 reads SGHRS; CDR2 reads YFSETQ. As DNA, the CDR3 is TGCGCCAGCAGCTTTGGCGGGGGCCCAACCGGGGAGCTGTTTTTT. It is translated as CASSFGGGPTGELFF.

The chain joins TRBV11-1 to TRBJ2-7, with 7 bases aligning to TRBD1. The CDR3 totals 15 residues. Unmatched junction bases numbered 7, after V lost 2 bases and J lost 3 bases. Per germline, CDR1 SGHAT and CDR2 FQDESV (reference sequence). CDR3 in DNA: TGTGCCAGCAGCTTATATGACAGGGCGGGCTACGAGCAGTACTTC. Its translation: CASSLYDRAGYEQYF.

The chain employs TRBV6-1 and TRBJ1-5; TRBD1 aligns across 9 bases. The germline gives CDR1 MNHNS, CDR2 SASEGT. The V and J ends lost 5 bases and 7 bases, in that order; junction bases with no gene match: 6. The CDR3 spans 14 residues. CDR3 region: CASSLDRGGQPQHF. CDR3 nucleotides: TGTGCCAGCAGTTTGGACAGGGGAGGCCAGCCCCAGCATTTT.

This clone has only one observation. The V call is TRBV6-4, the J call TRBJ2-3, with D perhaps matching TRBD1 (6 bases). Trimming pared 6 bases from V and 0 bases from J, leaving 13 bases between. CDR1 is MRHNA, CDR2 SNTAGT, per germline. The CDR3 contains 15 residues. For the CDR3, the DNA is TGTGCCAGCAGCCCAGGGGAAGTGAGCACAGATACGCAGTATTTT. This encodes CASSPGEVSTDTQYF.

V and J are TRBV6-6 and TRBJ2-1, with TRBD1 identical over 7 bases. With V trimmed by 7 bases and J by 1 base, 4 bases remained unmatched. This CDR3 has 14 residues. Germline loops: CDR1 MNHNY, CDR2 SVGAGI (reference sequence). In DNA form, the CDR3 reads TGTGCCAGCACCCAGGGGGAATCCTACAATGAGCAGTTCTTC. It encodes CASTQGESYNEQFF.

The chain recombines TRBV13 with TRBJ2-2, with 7 bases aligning to TRBD1. J gave up 6 bases and V 5 bases, and 6 bases lay outside the gene matches. The CDR3 is 14 residues long. The germline CDR1 and CDR2 sequences are PRHDT and FYEKMQ (reference sequence). The CDR3 DNA reads TGTGCCAGCAGCCTTGACAGGGCACCCGGGGAGCTGTTTTTT. Translated, it gives CASSLDRAPGELFF.

V usage is TRBV10-2 and J usage is TRBJ2-3; 8 nucleotides agree with TRBD1. The V and J ends lost 6 bases and 2 bases, in that order; junction bases with no gene match: 10. The germline V gene has CDR1 WSHSY and CDR2 SAAADI. This CDR3 spans 16 amino acids. The DNA for the CDR3 is TGCGCCAGCAGAATGGCAGGGGGCGCCTTCACAGATACGCAGTATTTT. Its protein is CASRMAGGAFTDTQYF.

The V and J genes are TRBV7-9 and TRBJ2-5; no clear D gene. V dropped 5 bases and J dropped 0 bases, with 10 bases sitting between them. The length of the CDR3 is 14 residues. The germline V gene has CDR1 SEHNR and CDR2 FQNEAQ (reference sequence). Written as DNA, the CDR3 is TGTGCCAGCAGCACACAAGCGTACCAAGAGACCCAGTACTTC. Translation gives CASSTQAYQETQYF.

This clone was observed a single time. The V gene is TRBV7-8, the J gene TRBJ1-1; 9 nucleotides line up with TRBD1. Germline V gene lookup returns CDR1 SGHVS and CDR2 FQNEAQ. The CDR3 consists of 18 residues. J was trimmed by 0 bases and V by 5 bases; bases with no gene match: 13. Written as DNA, the CDR3 is TGTGCCAGCAGCACACTGGGGACAGGGTTCGGTATGAACACTGAAGCTTTCTTT. It is translated as CASSTLGTGFGMNTEAFF. Drawing the rest from reference TRBV7-8 and TRBJ1-1, the complete variable domain is GAGVSQSPRYKVAKRGQDVALRCDPISGHVSLFWYQQALGQGPEFLTYFQNEAQLDKSGLPSDRFFAERPEGSVSTLKIQRTQQEDSAVYLCASSTLGTGFGMNTEAFFGQGTRLTVV.

V is TRBV5-1 and J is TRBJ2-3; TRBD2 aligns across 8 bases. CDR3 length: 15 residues. The germline V gene encodes CDR1 SGHRS and CDR2 YFSETQ. J gave up 1 base and V 2 bases, and 3 bases lay outside the gene matches. The CDR3, as DNA: TGCGCCAGCAGCTTCGGGGGGGCGGGCACAGATACGCAGTATTTT. This translates into CASSFGGAGTDTQYF.

The gene calls are TRBV2 and TRBJ1-1; D not certain. The CDR3 is 13 residues long. Germline V gene sequence: CDR1 SNHLY, CDR2 FYNNEI. The ends were cut back, 3 bases at V and 3 bases at J, with 8 bases in the middle. The CDR3 bases are TGTGCCAGCAGTGAGCCCCGGGACACTGAAGCTTTCTTT. It translates to CASSEPRDTEAFF.